This T cell receptor beta chain stems from a study of T cells in Graves' hyperthyroidism and ophthalmopathy. Thyroid ultrasound and orbital computed tomography, with clinical symptoms and serum thyroxine and TRAb, informed diagnoses. The study's findings and limits: Most expanded thyroid clonotypes above 0.001 recurred in blood. The model's output predicted ophthalmopathy at a median of 6.5 months prior to onset.

On this clonotype: The antigen is unknown.

RNA transcripts were the template for amplifying TCR beta CDR3 regions. Carried out on the TCR CDR3, a first-round RT-PCR used the HTBI primer set. A single record per CDR3 protein comes from TCRdb applying MiXCR to the multiplex PCR reads. The repertoire holds 750,000 to 950,000 distinct CDR3 sequences, with around 38% as singletons. This CDR3 spans 15 amino acids. The V and J ends lost 1 base and 2 bases respectively, with 11 bases between them. This TCR was sampled from a man aged 18-30 years with Graves' hyperthyroidism. Sequenced sample: blood. This chain links TRBV12-3 or TRBV12-4 with TRBJ2-5; perhaps TRBD1 as D (5 bases). In nucleotides, the CDR3 is TGTGCCAGCAGTTTAGTGGACGACAGACAAGAGACCCAGTACTTC. This translates into CASSLVDDRQETQYF.